The entry below describes one TCR beta chain. The time point: patch test 1, 2 weeks after DPC sensitization. Treatment defined: therapeutic diphenylcyclopropenone sensitization with weekly scalp DPC. The data stem from a study of human T cells and chemical hapten exposure. Whole-study context: Sensitization applied 2% DPC to about 2 cm by about 2 cm of upper inner arm skin. Patch tests delivered 0.01% DPC to the upper back and were evaluated at 6 days.

TCRdb analysed the RACE reads with MiXCR anew, one entry per CDR3 protein. This sample yields 75,000 to 90,000 distinct CDR3 sequences, of which approximately 12% are seen a single time; 3.5% belongs to the top ten. The sequence was obtained from an older woman with alopecia areata. Some clones in this sample may be carry-over from other donors' samples. This specimen was whole blood, taken in connection with sensitization to the hapten diphenylcyclopropenone (DPC).

CDR3 sequence: CASSLKDRANSPLHF. The CDR3 coding sequence is TGTGCCAGCAGCTTGAAGGACAGGGCAAATTCACCCCTCCACTTT. The J gene is TRBJ1-6, the V gene TRBV5-6; 8 positions match TRBD1. The CDR3 sequence is 15 residues long. Germline V lookup: CDR1 SGHDT, CDR2 YYEEEE. V shed 1 base and J 7 bases; nucleotides not matched to a gene: 4.